The present entry profiles one T cell receptor (beta chain) with its context. An end of the junction differs from the germline gene, which may be a read error. Germline V gives CDR1 KGHSH, CDR2 LQKENI. This CDR3 spans 14 amino acids. This sample was taken from a study of blood T cell repertoires in COVID-19. Across the whole study: Material from acute and convalescent COVID-19 was sourced from the United States, Italy and Spain. T cells, B-cell-depleted T cells, or PBMCs provided the cDNA or gDNA that served as material.

The authors' processing: Nucleated cell counts were estimated from reference gene primer amplification. The table came from immunoSEQ multiplex PCR; TCRdb's copy has only in-frame clones and leaves some out. The V and J calls and clone size come from that table; D and trimming were worked out from the DNA. The sample includes 200,000 to 250,000 clones, roughly four fifths of them seen just once. Seattle-derived patients entered the study during active infection and were followed longitudinally. The sequence derives from a woman over 75 with COVID-19, enrolled during active disease. The genes are TRBV18 and TRBJ1-1, with D possibly being TRBD1 (5 bases). Sequenced input: peripheral blood. CDR3 amino acids: CASSPGQPGTDAFF. Written as DNA, the CDR3 is TGTGCCAGCTCACCAGGGCAGCCCGGGACTGACGCTTTCTTT.